The 29 T cell receptor beta chains below come from one sample, sequenced in a study of blood T cell repertoires in COVID-19. Produced via immunoSEQ multiplex PCR; TCRdb's table is partial and in-frame only. The sample includes roughly 100,000 clones, approximately 80% seen only once; the top ten take 10% to 15%. Sequenced material: peripheral blood. The receptors stem from a human donor in a cohort sampled during active or convalescent COVID-19.

The chain is built from TRBV27 and TRBJ2-3; 9 nucleotides align to TRBD1. Trimming at V came to 6 bases and at J to 6 bases, leaving 10 bases not matched to a gene. Germline-derived CDR1 and CDR2 are MNHEY and SMNVEV (reference sequence). The CDR3 extends over 15 amino acids. In DNA form, the CDR3 reads TGTGCCAGCAGAGACCGACAGGGGGGAGCGGATACGCAGTATTTT. It specifies CASRDRQGGADTQYF.

The gene calls are TRBV24-1 and TRBJ2-5; the match to TRBD2 covers 12 bases. Trimming took 3 bases from V and 5 from J; bases not matched to a gene: 9. The CDR3 has 17 residues. Germline values: CDR1 KGHDR, CDR2 SFDVKD. The chain's CDR3 is CATSDRFGTSGRETQYF. The CDR3 DNA reads as TGTGCCACCAGTGATCGATTCGGGACTAGCGGGCGGGAGACCCAGTACTTC.

CDR3: CASSSTFGAPEAFF. DNA of the CDR3: TGTGCCAGCAGCTCAACTTTCGGAGCGCCTGAAGCTTTCTTT. V usage is TRBV7-3 and J usage is TRBJ1-1; D not certain. The CDR3 runs to 14 residues. Germline V gene lookup returns CDR1 SGHTA and CDR2 FQGTGA. The V end lost 4 bases, the J end lost 6 bases, and 15 bases lay between the germline ends.

The count of this clone is one. The chain uses TRBV7-2 and TRBJ1-4, with 8 bases aligning to TRBD1. The CDR3 sequence is 19 residues long. The trim removed 4 bases at V and 2 bases at J, leaving 15 bases unmatched. Germline loops: CDR1 SGHTA, CDR2 FQGNSA. The CDR3 region has the DNA TGTGCCAGCAGCTCTCCCTCGGACAGGGCGGAGGGGACTAATGAAAAACTGTTTTTT. Translated, it gives CASSSPSDRAEGTNEKLFF.

The chain is built from TRBV6-5 and TRBJ1-2; D not resolved. This CDR3 has 13 residues. The germline gives CDR1 MNHEY, CDR2 SVGAGI. V lost 7 bases, J lost 8 bases, and 17 bases lay in between. In nucleotides, the CDR3 is TGTGCCAGCACAGTAGGAAATTTGCGGGGCTACACCTTC. This sequence encodes CASTVGNLRGYTF.

The V gene is TRBV5-1, the J gene TRBJ2-5, with TRBD2 identical over 10 bases. CDR3 size: 16 residues. Germline V gene sequence: CDR1 SGHRS, CDR2 YFSETQ. V was pared by 2 bases and J by 1 base, with 5 bases of the junction left unmatched. CDR3 bases: TGCGCCAGCAGCTTTACTAGCGGGGCATCCCAAGAGACCCAGTACTTC. Its translation: CASSFTSGASQETQYF. The variable domain in full, completed from reference TRBV5-1 and TRBJ2-5, reads KAGVTQTPRYLIKTRGQQVTLSCSPISGHRSVSWYQQTPGQGLQFLFEYFSETQRNKGNFPGRFSGRQFSNSRSEMNVSTLELGDSALYLCASSFTSGASQETQYFGPGTRLLVL.

V usage is TRBV11-2 and J usage is TRBJ1-5, with 11 bases matching TRBD1. V was clipped by 1 base and J by 0 bases; unmatched bases: 5. The CDR3 is made up of 18 amino acids. Per germline, CDR1 SGHAT and CDR2 FQNNGV. The CDR3 DNA reads TGTGCCAGCAGCTTAGTGGTCGGGACAGGGGGTAGCAATCAGCCCCAGCATTTT. Protein: CASSLVVGTGGSNQPQHF.

This chain links TRBV10-3 with TRBJ2-1; TRBD2 matches at 9 bases. Germline-derived CDR1 and CDR2 are ENHRY and SYGVKD. Unmatched junction bases numbered 9, after V lost 2 bases and J lost 4 bases. This CDR3 spans 17 amino acids. CDR3 residues: CAISERGGGALYNEQFF. The CDR3 bases are TGTGCCATCAGTGAGAGGGGCGGGGGGGCCCTTTACAATGAGCAGTTCTTC.

J is TRBJ1-1 and V is TRBV19; D unclear. This CDR3 has 12 amino acids. From germline, CDR1 is LNHDA and CDR2 SQIVND (reference sequence). Trimming took off 4 bases at V and 3 bases at J, with 6 bases between the two ends. CDR3 nucleotide sequence: TGTGCCAGTAGTAATCCGGACACTGAAGCTTTCTTT. Its translation: CASSNPDTEAFF.

The V gene is TRBV4-1, the J gene TRBJ2-5; 8 positions agree with TRBD1. CDR1 is MGHRA and CDR2 is YSYEKL in the germline V gene. V gave up 0 bases and J gave up 3 bases; unmatched junction bases: 3. The CDR3 extends over 15 amino acids. The CDR3: CASSQDGDRKETQYF. The CDR3, as DNA: TGCGCCAGCAGCCAAGATGGGGACAGGAAAGAGACCCAGTACTTC.

The chain is built from TRBV19 and TRBJ1-5, with TRBD1 matching 9 bases. CDR1 and CDR2 from the germline V gene are LNHDA and SQIVND (reference sequence). V lost 7 bases, J lost 8 bases, and 3 bases stayed unmatched. CDR3 length: 12 residues. The CDR3 loop reads CASTRTGEPQHF. The CDR3 bases are TGTGCCAGTACCAGGACAGGGGAGCCCCAGCATTTT.

This chain links TRBV6-6 with TRBJ2-5, with D possibly being TRBD2 (7 bases). V lost 2 bases, J lost 1 base, and 8 bases lay in between. The CDR3 has 14 residues. The germline CDR1 and CDR2 sequences are MNHNY and SVGAGI (reference sequence). CDR3 residues: CASSYGGAQETQYF. In nucleotides, the CDR3 is TGTGCCAGCAGTTACGGGGGGGCCCAAGAGACCCAGTACTTC.

This clone showed up just a few times. This chain connects TRBV5-1 to TRBJ2-3; 8 bases are shared with TRBD2. Germline loops: CDR1 SGHRS, CDR2 YFSETQ. The V gene end was trimmed by 0 bases and the J gene end by 2 bases; junction bases not matched to a gene: 5. The CDR3 is 16 residues long. In DNA form, the CDR3 reads TGCGCCAGCAGCTTGGCATCCGGGAGGGTCACAGATACGCAGTATTTT. Amino acids: CASSLASGRVTDTQYF.

V gene TRBV6-5 combines with J gene TRBJ2-1, with TRBD1 as a possible D gene (6 bases). The CDR3 totals 14 residues. V was shortened by 6 bases and J by 4 bases, with 13 bases between the two germline ends. CDR1 is MNHEY, CDR2 SVGAGI, per germline. As DNA, the CDR3 is TGTGCCAGCAGGAGGGGACAAACGTACAATGAGCAGTTCTTC. Its protein product is CASRRGQTYNEQFF.

This rearrangement joins TRBV7-3 to TRBJ2-2; 10 bases agree with TRBD1. Germline V lookup: CDR1 SGHTA, CDR2 FQGTGA. With V trimmed by 0 bases and J by 4 bases, 5 bases remained unmatched. This CDR3 has 17 amino acids. CDR3 loop: CASSLTVDRGRTGELFF. For the CDR3, the DNA is TGTGCCAGCAGCTTAACCGTCGACAGGGGGCGCACCGGGGAGCTGTTTTTT.

The chain recombines TRBV7-9 with TRBJ1-2; D is perhaps TRBD1 (6 bases). V dropped 5 bases and J dropped 8 bases, with 15 bases sitting between them. CDR3 length equals 13 residues. Germline loops: CDR1 SEHNR, CDR2 FQNEAQ (reference sequence). CDR3 region: CASSPQGPQGYTF. CDR3 coding DNA: TGTGCCAGCAGCCCTCAGGGGCCTCAGGGCTACACCTTC.

The CDR3 nucleotides read TGTGCTTCCTCCCAGGGCAGGGAAGCCGAGCAGTACTTC. Encoded protein: CASSQGREAEQYF. The gene calls are TRBV12-5 and TRBJ2-7, with a weak D call TRBD1 (5 bases). This CDR3 has 13 amino acids. V dropped 11 bases and J dropped 6 bases, with 20 bases sitting between them. Per germline, CDR1 LGHNT and CDR2 FRNRAP.

The V gene is TRBV7-2, the J gene TRBJ1-2; TRBD1 aligns across 9 bases. The CDR3 is 17 residues long. Trimming at V came to 3 bases and at J to 4 bases, leaving 12 bases not matched to a gene. Germline V gene data show CDR1 as SGHTA and CDR2 as FQGNSA. CDR3 protein: CASSFAGGQGVSYGYTF. DNA for the CDR3: TGTGCCAGCAGCTTTGCGGGGGGACAGGGTGTTTCCTATGGCTACACCTTC.

The V and J genes are TRBV6-5 and TRBJ2-2; TRBD2 might be the D (5 bases). CDR1 MNHEY and CDR2 SVGAGI come from the germline V gene. This CDR3 has 14 amino acids. Trimming took off 6 bases at V and 3 bases at J, with 11 bases between the two ends. The CDR3 DNA sequence: TGTGCCAGCAGACCGCCCGGGGACACCGGGGAGCTGTTTTTT. It yields the protein CASRPPGDTGELFF.

The chain uses TRBV24-1 and TRBJ2-5; the D gene is possibly TRBD1 (6 bases). Trimming removed 1 base from V and 4 bases from J, with 9 bases in between. CDR3 size: 14 residues. Germline V gene data show CDR1 as KGHDR and CDR2 as SFDVKD. The CDR3 sequence: CATSDFRGGETQYF. In DNA form, the CDR3 reads TGTGCCACCAGTGATTTTAGAGGGGGAGAGACCCAGTACTTC.

The chain uses TRBV4-1 and TRBJ1-1; D ambiguous. The V end was cut by 3 bases, the J end by 0 bases, with 11 bases between. The CDR3 length is 15 residues. CDR1 is MGHRA and CDR2 is YSYEKL in the germline V gene. CDR3 amino acids: CASSHRGDLNTEAFF. CDR3 DNA: TGCGCCAGCAGCCATCGAGGAGACCTGAACACTGAAGCTTTCTTT.

The V call is TRBV5-1, the J call TRBJ1-1, with D possibly being TRBD1 (6 bases). V dropped 0 bases and J dropped 1 base, with 28 bases sitting between them. This CDR3 spans 21 amino acids. The V gene's germline CDR1 is SGHRS and CDR2 YFSETQ. Here the CDR3 DNA reads TGCGCCAGCAGCTTGGTCCTAGCGGGGAGGGGGGCCAGAGGGCAGAACACTGAAGCTTTCTTT. Translated: CASSLVLAGRGARGQNTEAFF. Complete variable domain (other parts from reference TRBV5-1 and TRBJ1-1): KAGVTQTPRYLIKTRGQQVTLSCSPISGHRSVSWYQQTPGQGLQFLFEYFSETQRNKGNFPGRFSGRQFSNSRSEMNVSTLELGDSALYLCASSLVLAGRGARGQNTEAFFGQGTRLTVV.

Only a few counts were recorded for this clone. J is TRBJ2-1 and V is TRBV20-1, with D possibly TRBD2 on 5 matching bases. CDR3 length equals 14 residues. Deletions cut 4 bases from V and 10 bases from J, with 20 bases between. CDR1 and CDR2 from the germline V gene are DFQATT and SNEGSKA (reference sequence). CDR3 in amino acids: CSANELQSGNEQFF. In DNA form, the CDR3 reads TGCAGTGCTAATGAACTTCAATCCGGGAACGAGCAGTTCTTC.

The V and J genes are TRBV7-9 and TRBJ1-2; a possible D gene is TRBD1 (5 bases). Per germline, CDR1 SEHNR and CDR2 FQNEAQ (reference sequence). Trimming shortened V by 7 bases and J by 3 bases, and 12 bases separated the two germline ends. This CDR3 region has 13 residues. DNA of the CDR3: TGTGCCAGCACCCAAGTACAGGACTATGGCTACACCTTC. Its protein is CASTQVQDYGYTF.

The chain joins TRBV7-9 to TRBJ2-5; tentative D call: TRBD1 (6 bases). Germline CDR1 is SEHNR and CDR2 is FQNEAQ (reference sequence). V shed 5 bases and J shed 9 bases, with 16 bases lying between them. The length of the CDR3 is 13 residues. CDR3 sequence reads: CASSGGWTDPQYF. The CDR3 DNA follows: TGTGCCAGCAGCGGGGGCTGGACTGACCCCCAGTACTTC. The variable domain in full, completed from reference TRBV7-9 and TRBJ2-5, reads DTGVSQNPRHKITKRGQNVTFRCDPISEHNRLYWYRQTLGQGPEFLTYFQNEAQLEKSRLLSDRFSAERPKGSFSTLEIQRTEQGDSAMYLCASSGGWTDPQYFGPGTRLLVL.

The chain recombines TRBV28 with TRBJ2-7, with 8 bases identical to TRBD1. V dropped 6 bases and J dropped 4; count of bases not matched to a gene: 11. This CDR3 is 15 amino acids long. The germline V gene encodes CDR1 MDHEN and CDR2 SYDVKM. CDR3 DNA sequence: TGTGCCAGCAGGGGGGGACAGGAGTCTTTTTACGAGCAGTACTTC. It specifies CASRGGQESFYEQYF.

This chain uses TRBV24-1 with TRBJ2-7; D may be TRBD1 (6 bases). CDR1 is KGHDR, CDR2 SFDVKD, per germline. V was cut by 4 bases and J by 0 bases, with 12 bases left in between. The length of the CDR3 is 15 residues. In DNA, the CDR3 is TGTGCCACCAGTGAGTCGACAGGAAGCTCCTACGAGCAGTACTTC. Translating gives CATSESTGSSYEQYF.

In this sample, this clone turned up a few times. This rearrangement joins TRBV6-5 to TRBJ1-4; possible D gene TRBD1, 5 bases. Germline V gene sequence: CDR1 MNHEY, CDR2 SVGAGI. V was shortened by 5 bases and J by 1 base, with 11 bases between the two germline ends. The CDR3 covers 15 residues. As DNA, the CDR3 is TGTGCCAGCAGTCCCGTTAGGGGAACTAATGAAAAACTGTTTTTT. Translated, it gives CASSPVRGTNEKLFF.

In the case of this clone: An end of the junction does not agree with germline; a read error may underlie this. J is TRBJ1-2 and V is TRBV5-1; 7 positions agree with TRBD1. This CDR3 comprises 16 residues. The germline V gene encodes CDR1 SGHRS and CDR2 YFSETQ. The DNA for the CDR3 is TGCGCCAGCAGCCAAAGGCGGCAGGGGGTTAACTCTGGCTACACCTTC. Translated: CASSQRRQGVNSGYTF. Complete variable domain (other parts from reference TRBV5-1 and TRBJ1-2): KAGVTQTPRYLIKTRGQQVTLSCSPISGHRSVSWYQQTPGQGLQFLFEYFSETQRNKGNFPGRFSGRQFSNSRSEMNVSTLELGDSALYLCASSQRRQGVNSGYTFGSGTRLTVV.